Following are 23 T cell receptor beta chains from one sample sequenced in a study of blood T cell repertoires in COVID-19. Repertoires were generated with immunoSEQ multiplex PCR, while TCRdb's copy carries only in-frame clones and drops some. The sample consists of more than 95,000 clones, 81% of them appearing once. The sequenced sample consisted of peripheral blood. All receptors derive from a woman between 70 and 85 years old with acute or convalescent COVID-19.

The chain couples TRBV6-1 to TRBJ2-7, with a tentative D call TRBD2 (5 bases). Trimming shortened V by 2 bases and J by 0 bases, and 14 bases separated the two germline ends. CDR1 and CDR2 from the germline V gene are MNHNS and SASEGT. CDR3 length: 16 residues. The CDR3 nucleotides read TGTGCCAGCAGTGAACCTACTAGTCTAAGCTCCTACGAGCAGTACTTC. Amino acid sequence: CASSEPTSLSSYEQYF.

This sequence joins TRBV24-1 and TRBJ1-2; 9 bases are a match to TRBD1. Germline V gene sequence: CDR1 KGHDR, CDR2 SFDVKD. Trimming took 9 bases from V and 4 from J; bases not matched to a gene: 11. The CDR3 is 15 amino acids. CDR3 in amino acids: CATLGWTGAFYGYTF. In nucleotides, the CDR3 is TGTGCCACCCTTGGGTGGACAGGGGCGTTCTATGGCTACACCTTC.

A few counts support this clone. The V gene is TRBV18, the J gene TRBJ2-2, with D possibly TRBD2 on 5 matching bases. V was pared by 2 bases and J by 0 bases, with 13 bases between. The CDR3 sequence is 17 residues long. CDR1 is KGHSH and CDR2 is LQKENI in the germline V gene. In nucleotides, the CDR3 is TGTGCCAGCTCACCATTAGCAACAGCGGCGAACACCGGGGAGCTGTTTTTT. Its translation is CASSPLATAANTGELFF.

The V gene is TRBV10-1, the J gene TRBJ1-3, with TRBD1 identical over 7 bases. CDR1 is WNHNN and CDR2 is SYGVQD in the germline V gene (reference sequence). V lost 8 bases, J lost 0 bases, and 4 bases stayed unmatched. This CDR3 has 14 amino acids. Here the CDR3 reads CASSDRISGNTIYF. The CDR3 nucleotides read TGCGCCAGCTCGGACAGGATCTCTGGAAACACCATATATTTT.

The chain links TRBV30 to TRBJ2-5, with a tentative D call TRBD2 (6 bases). Germline CDR1 is GTSNPN and CDR2 is SVGIG (reference sequence). The CDR3 covers 13 residues. Between the trimmed V and J ends, which lost 4 bases and 7 bases, there was a span of 16 bases. CDR3 sequence: CAWMWRGAPTQYF. CDR3 DNA: TGTGCCTGGATGTGGCGCGGGGCCCCGACCCAGTACTTC.

V usage is TRBV2 and J usage is TRBJ2-6; TRBD1 matches 9 bases. V dropped 9 bases and J dropped 0; count of bases not matched to a gene: 15. CDR1 and CDR2 (germline): SNHLY, FYNNEI. The CDR3 length is 19 residues. The CDR3 here is CASLYSPGQGRSGANVLTF. In DNA form, the CDR3 reads TGTGCCAGTCTGTATAGCCCCGGACAGGGGCGCTCTGGGGCCAACGTCCTGACTTTC.

CDR3 bases: TGTGCCAGCAGTCGGGGGACTAGCGGGGGACACACCGGGGAGCTGTTTTTT. It codes for CASSRGTSGGHTGELFF. The gene calls are TRBV6-2 or TRBV6-3 and TRBJ2-2; the match to TRBD2 covers 14 bases. The CDR3 has 17 amino acids. The germline CDR1 and CDR2 sequences are MNHEY and SVGEGT. V was pared by 5 bases and J by 3 bases, with 5 bases of the junction left unmatched.

The chain has TRBV4-1 and TRBJ1-2; TRBD1 matches at 9 bases. The germline CDR1 and CDR2 sequences are MGHRA and YSYEKL. This CDR3 contains 16 residues. J gave up 5 bases and V 2 bases, and 9 bases lay outside the gene matches. CDR3 protein: CASSQTGQGGVYGYTF. The DNA for the CDR3 is TGCGCCAGCAGCCAAACGGGACAGGGTGGAGTGTATGGCTACACCTTC.

This clone was observed a single time. This CDR3 is CASSVLPGQPVETQYF. The DNA for the CDR3 is TGTGCCAGCAGCGTGCTTCCGGGACAGCCGGTGGAGACCCAGTACTTC. The genes are TRBV5-6 and TRBJ2-5; TRBD1 matches at 7 bases. Germline V lookup: CDR1 SGHDT, CDR2 YYEEEE. J lost 5 bases, V lost 4 bases, and 14 bases had no gene match. CDR3 length equals 16 residues.

The chain uses TRBV5-4 and TRBJ1-2, with 10 bases matching TRBD1. The CDR3 runs 16 residues. Germline V gene lookup returns CDR1 SGHNT and CDR2 YYREEE (reference sequence). Losses at the gene ends were 4 bases for V and 7 bases for J; bases not matched to a gene: 13. CDR3 protein: CASSHGRTGGVRGYTF. The DNA of the CDR3 is TGTGCCAGCAGCCATGGTCGGACAGGGGGGGTCCGTGGCTACACCTTC.

V gene TRBV27 combines with J gene TRBJ2-2; D is perhaps TRBD2 (5 bases). The CDR3 consists of 14 residues. Trimming stripped 2 bases from V and 3 bases from J, with 7 bases between. CDR1 MNHEY and CDR2 SMNVEV come from the germline V gene (reference sequence). The CDR3 DNA reads TGTGCCAGCAGTTTAACTAGTTACACCGGGGAGCTGTTTTTT. This translates into CASSLTSYTGELFF.

This chain links TRBV18 with TRBJ2-5; 7 positions agree with TRBD1. The CDR3 is made up of 13 amino acids. V trimming: 6 bases; J trimming: 5 bases; junction bases outside the gene matches: 6. The germline V gene encodes CDR1 KGHSH and CDR2 LQKENI. The CDR3 sequence: CASSRAQGETQYF. CDR3 in DNA: TGTGCCAGCTCCCGAGCACAGGGGGAGACCCAGTACTTC.

This clone was observed a handful of times. V usage is TRBV28 and J usage is TRBJ1-5; D ambiguous. Deletions cut 8 bases from V and 0 bases from J, with 17 bases between. This CDR3 region has 16 residues. Germline V gene sequence: CDR1 MDHEN, CDR2 SYDVKM. In DNA form, the CDR3 reads TGTGCCAGCCGCCCACAACAGACATCTAGCAATCAGCCCCAGCATTTT. As protein: CASRPQQTSSNQPQHF.

The V gene is TRBV7-2, the J gene TRBJ2-2; D not resolved. Germline-derived CDR1 and CDR2 are SGHTA and FQGNSA. The CDR3 sequence is 15 residues long. V lost 6 bases to trimming and J lost 6 bases, with 17 bases between them. The chain's CDR3 is CASRPRGFRAGELFF. The CDR3 bases are TGTGCCAGCAGACCAAGAGGCTTCCGGGCCGGGGAGCTGTTTTTT.

This clone was detected a few times. The chain couples TRBV19 to TRBJ1-4; perhaps TRBD1 as D (5 bases). Germline lookup yields CDR1 LNHDA and CDR2 SQIVND (reference sequence). V lost 8 bases and J 17 bases, leaving 12 bases between the germline ends. The CDR3 is 9 residues long. CDR3 loop: CASLYGTFF. The DNA for the CDR3 is TGTGCCAGTCTTTACGGGACTTTTTTT. Based on the CDR3 plus reference TRBV19 and TRBJ1-4, the full variable domain is DGGITQSPKYLFRKEGQNVTLSCEQNLNHDAMYWYRQDPGQGLRLIYYSQIVNDFQKGDIAEGYSVSREKKESFPLTVTSAQKNPTAFYLCASLYGTFFGSGTQLSVL.

The V gene is TRBV4-1, the J gene TRBJ1-1; 7 bases match TRBD1. This CDR3 region has 15 residues. The trim removed 1 base at V and 5 bases at J, leaving 7 bases unmatched. CDR1 and CDR2 (germline): MGHRA, YSYEKL. CDR3 sequence reads: CASSQAWRGRTEAFF. CDR3 bases: TGCGCCAGCAGCCAAGCGTGGAGGGGGCGGACTGAAGCTTTCTTT.

CDR3 region: CATSRLVQGANEKLFF. Written as DNA, the CDR3 is TGTGCCACCAGCAGATTAGTACAGGGGGCTAATGAAAAACTGTTTTTT. The V call is TRBV15, the J call TRBJ1-4, with 8 bases identical to TRBD1. The CDR3 extends over 16 amino acids. Germline CDR1 reads LNHNV; CDR2 reads YYDKDF (reference sequence). With V trimmed by 2 bases and J by 3 bases, 5 bases remained unmatched. Filled out from reference TRBV15 and TRBJ1-4, the complete variable domain reads DAMVIQNPRYQVTQFGKPVTLSCSQTLNHNVMYWYQQKSSQAPKLLFHYYDKDFNNEADTPDNFQSRRPNTSFCFLDIRSPGLGDTAMYLCATSRLVQGANEKLFFGSGTQLSVL.

The chain recombines TRBV30 with TRBJ1-5; tentatively, D is TRBD1 (5 bases). The germline CDR1 and CDR2 sequences are GTSNPN and SVGIG (reference sequence). The CDR3 runs to 12 residues. The V end lost 0 bases, the J end lost 13 bases, and 13 bases lay between the germline ends. Here the CDR3 reads CAWSVGGGNQHF. As DNA, the CDR3 is TGTGCCTGGAGTGTGGGCGGGGGAAATCAGCATTTT.

The chain joins TRBV6-1 to TRBJ1-1; D might be TRBD1 (5 bases). This CDR3 has 14 amino acids. V was cut by 3 bases and J by 5 bases, with 13 bases left in between. Germline V gene lookup returns CDR1 MNHNS and CDR2 SASEGT. The CDR3 DNA follows: TGTGCCAGCAGTGAGATGCAGGGATGGACTGAAGCTTTCTTT. It encodes CASSEMQGWTEAFF.

The chain recombines TRBV28 with TRBJ1-2; 12 nucleotides line up with TRBD1. This CDR3 comprises 14 residues. CDR1 is MDHEN and CDR2 is SYDVKM in the germline V gene. The V gene end was trimmed by 10 bases and the J gene end by 8 bases; junction bases not matched to a gene: 11. The CDR3 sequence is CAIKIRDRGQGYTF. The CDR3 coding sequence is TGTGCCATCAAAATCCGGGACAGGGGGCAAGGCTACACCTTC.

The V gene is TRBV5-4, the J gene TRBJ1-2; 8 positions agree with TRBD1. There are 18 residues in the CDR3. Germline V gene sequence: CDR1 SGHNT, CDR2 YYREEE (reference sequence). The ends lost 4 bases at V and 6 bases at J; junction bases unmatched: 20. The CDR3 region has the DNA TGTGCCAGCAGCCTGGGGGGTTCCAGACGACAGGGGCCAAATGGCTACACCTTC. Translated: CASSLGGSRRQGPNGYTF.

CDR3 sequence (DNA): TGTGCCAGCAGCCTTCCCTCCTACGAGCAGTACTTC. Residues: CASSLPSYEQYF. V usage is TRBV12-3 or TRBV12-4 and J usage is TRBJ2-7; no firm D call. The CDR3 sequence is 12 residues long. V was trimmed by 6 bases and J by 0 bases, leaving 6 bases between them.

This rearrangement joins TRBV6-2 or TRBV6-3 to TRBJ1-1; no clear D. The CDR3 is 16 amino acids. V lost 0 bases and J lost 1, with 12 bases in between. Germline lookup yields CDR1 MNHEY and CDR2 SVGEGT. The CDR3 is CASSYSIHTQNTEAFF. Here the CDR3 DNA reads TGTGCCAGCAGTTACTCTATACACACCCAGAACACTGAAGCTTTCTTT.